This entry describes one T cell receptor (beta chain). One junction end disagrees with the germline gene, perhaps due to a read error. Produced via immunoSEQ multiplex PCR; TCRdb's table is partial and in-frame only. This table has more than 110,000 clones, around 85% appearing once. The sample is drawn from a study of control samples from healthy donors and cancer patients. The CDR3 has 13 residues. The germline gives CDR1 GTSNPN, CDR2 SVGIG (reference sequence). This TCR was sampled from a woman aged 30 to 39 in good health. The chain combines TRBV30 with TRBJ2-1; maybe TRBD2 (5 bases). The sample consisted of blood. CDR3 sequence reads: CAGSGGSYNEQFF. CDR3 in DNA: TGTGCCGGGAGCGGTGGCTCCTACAATGAGCAGTTCTTC.